This paragraph reports one T cell receptor beta chain. The germline V gene has CDR1 MGHRA and CDR2 YSYEKL. V was clipped by 1 base and J by 0 bases; unmatched bases: 3. This CDR3 is built from 16 residues. The entry originates in a study of blood T cell repertoires in COVID-19. At the level of the study: The analysed material was cDNA or gDNA that came from T cells, B-cell-depleted T cells, or PBMCs.

Libraries were prepared by immunoSEQ multiplex PCR; TCRdb keeps only in-frame clonotypes and omits some of them. The sample contains about 220,000 clones, roughly 80% of which appear only once. V gene TRBV4-1 combines with J gene TRBJ2-7; 10 nucleotides align to TRBD2. The sample taken for sequencing was peripheral blood. The clonotype was recovered from a woman between 70 and 85 years old with acute or convalescent COVID-19. CDR3 DNA sequence: TGCGCCAGCAGCCAAGGGACTAGCGGCCTCTCCTACGAGCAGTACTTC. As protein: CASSQGTSGLSYEQYF.